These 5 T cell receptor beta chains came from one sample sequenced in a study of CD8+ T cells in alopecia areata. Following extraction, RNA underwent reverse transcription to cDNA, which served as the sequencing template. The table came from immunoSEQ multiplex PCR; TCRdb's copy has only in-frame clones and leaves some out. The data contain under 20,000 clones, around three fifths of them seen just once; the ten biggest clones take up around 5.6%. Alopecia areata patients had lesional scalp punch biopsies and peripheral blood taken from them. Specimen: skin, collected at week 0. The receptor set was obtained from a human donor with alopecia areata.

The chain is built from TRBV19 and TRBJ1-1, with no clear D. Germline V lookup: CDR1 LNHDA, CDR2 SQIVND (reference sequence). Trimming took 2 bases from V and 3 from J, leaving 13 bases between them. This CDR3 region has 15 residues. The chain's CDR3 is CASSIRPRGDTEAFF. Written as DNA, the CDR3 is TGTGCCAGTAGTATACGGCCCCGCGGAGACACTGAAGCTTTCTTT. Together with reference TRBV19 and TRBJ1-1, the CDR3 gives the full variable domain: DGGITQSPKYLFRKEGQNVTLSCEQNLNHDAMYWYRQDPGQGLRLIYYSQIVNDFQKGDIAEGYSVSREKKESFPLTVTSAQKNPTAFYLCASSIRPRGDTEAFFGQGTRLTVV.

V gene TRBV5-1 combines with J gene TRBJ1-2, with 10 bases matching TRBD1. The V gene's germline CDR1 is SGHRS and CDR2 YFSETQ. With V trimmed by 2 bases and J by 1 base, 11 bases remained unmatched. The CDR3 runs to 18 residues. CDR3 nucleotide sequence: TGCGCCAGCAGCTTCACCGGGACAGGGGATCCGATTAACTATGGCTACACCTTC. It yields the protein CASSFTGTGDPINYGYTF.

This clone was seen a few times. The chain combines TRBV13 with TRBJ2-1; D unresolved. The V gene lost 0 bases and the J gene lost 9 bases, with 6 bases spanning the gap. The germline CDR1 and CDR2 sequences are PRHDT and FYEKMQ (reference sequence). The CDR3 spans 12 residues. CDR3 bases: TGTGCCAGCAGCTTAGGGAAGGGTGAGCAGTTCTTC. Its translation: CASSLGKGEQFF. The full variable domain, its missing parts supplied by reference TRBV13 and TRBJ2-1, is AAGVIQSPRHLIKEKRETATLKCYPIPRHDTVYWYQQGPGQDPQFLISFYEKMQSDKGSIPDRFSAQQFSDYHSELNMSSLELGDSALYFCASSLGKGEQFFGPGTRLTVL.

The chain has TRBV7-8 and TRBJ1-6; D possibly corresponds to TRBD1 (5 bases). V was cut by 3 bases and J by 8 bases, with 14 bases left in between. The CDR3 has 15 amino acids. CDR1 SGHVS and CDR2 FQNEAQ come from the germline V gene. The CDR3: CASSFDSRGYSPLHF. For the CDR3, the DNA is TGTGCCAGCAGCTTCGACTCCCGGGGGTATTCACCCCTCCACTTT. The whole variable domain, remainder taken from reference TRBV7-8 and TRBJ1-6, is GAGVSQSPRYKVAKRGQDVALRCDPISGHVSLFWYQQALGQGPEFLTYFQNEAQLDKSGLPSDRFFAERPEGSVSTLKIQRTQQEDSAVYLCASSFDSRGYSPLHFGNGTRLTVT.

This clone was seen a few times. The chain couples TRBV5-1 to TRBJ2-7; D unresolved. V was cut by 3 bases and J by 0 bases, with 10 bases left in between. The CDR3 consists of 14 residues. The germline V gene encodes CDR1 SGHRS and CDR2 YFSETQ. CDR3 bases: TGCGCCAGCAGCTGGAACGTTGGCTCCTACGAGCAGTACTTC. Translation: CASSWNVGSYEQYF.